Many counts were recorded for the clone carrying this T cell receptor (beta chain). Its cognate antigen is unknown. Input was about a million sorted T cells, either CD4+ or CD8+. The CDR3 is made up of 15 amino acids. These data come from a study of neurological immune-mediated disorders. Study observations and caveats: Expansion of TCR clones was greatest in HTLV-1-associated myelopathy and smallest in multiple sclerosis, where it fell below that of healthy controls. No sharing of CDR3 amino acid sequences was observed among expanded clones across subjects, suggesting private repertoires in all groups.

As for the cDNA, it was generated by 5'RACE with 10-nucleotide random UMIs. TCRdb analysed the 5' RACE reads with MiXCR anew, one entry per CDR3 protein. In the table there are more than 25,000 distinct CDR3 sequences, about 3.8% of which are singletons. Sample: CD4+ T cells from blood. The source is a woman aged 40 to 50 in good health. The V call is TRBV21-1, the J call TRBJ1-6; the D call of TRBD1 is as the table states it, not checked on the DNA. TRBV21-1 is reported as a pseudogene. The CDR3, as DNA: TGTGCCAGCAGCTATAAAGGGGGATGCGGTTCACCCCTCCACTTT. Amino acids: CASSYKGGCGSPLHF.